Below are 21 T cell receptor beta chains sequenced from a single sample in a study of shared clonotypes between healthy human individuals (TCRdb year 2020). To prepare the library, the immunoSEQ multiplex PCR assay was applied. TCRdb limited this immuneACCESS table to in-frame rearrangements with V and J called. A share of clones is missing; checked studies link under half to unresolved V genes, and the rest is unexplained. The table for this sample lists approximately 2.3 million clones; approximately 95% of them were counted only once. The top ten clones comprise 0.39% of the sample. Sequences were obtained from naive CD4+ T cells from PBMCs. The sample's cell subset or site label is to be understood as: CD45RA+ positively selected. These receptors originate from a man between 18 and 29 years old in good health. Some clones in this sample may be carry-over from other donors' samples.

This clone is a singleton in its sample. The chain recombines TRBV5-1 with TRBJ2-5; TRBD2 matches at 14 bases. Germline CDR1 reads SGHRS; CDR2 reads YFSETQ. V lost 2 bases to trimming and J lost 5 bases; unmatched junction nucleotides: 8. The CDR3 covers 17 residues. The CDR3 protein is CASSLGLAGGLGETQYF. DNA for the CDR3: TGCGCCAGCAGCTTAGGACTAGCGGGAGGCCTGGGGGAGACCCAGTACTTC.

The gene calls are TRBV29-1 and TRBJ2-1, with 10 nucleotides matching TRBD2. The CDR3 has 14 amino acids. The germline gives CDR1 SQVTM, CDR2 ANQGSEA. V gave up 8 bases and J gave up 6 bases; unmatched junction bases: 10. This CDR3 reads CSSIWLAGVNEQFF. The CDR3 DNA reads TGCAGCTCCATATGGCTAGCGGGAGTCAATGAGCAGTTCTTC.

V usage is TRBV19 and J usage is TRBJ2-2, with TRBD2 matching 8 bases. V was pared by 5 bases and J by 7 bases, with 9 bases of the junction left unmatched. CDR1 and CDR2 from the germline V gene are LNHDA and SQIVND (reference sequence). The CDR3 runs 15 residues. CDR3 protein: CASSESGRWVGELFF. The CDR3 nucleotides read TGTGCCAGTAGTGAGAGCGGGAGATGGGTCGGGGAGCTGTTTTTT.

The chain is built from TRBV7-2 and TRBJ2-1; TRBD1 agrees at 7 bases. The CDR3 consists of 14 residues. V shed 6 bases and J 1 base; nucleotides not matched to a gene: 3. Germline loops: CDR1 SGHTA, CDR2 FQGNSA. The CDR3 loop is CASSRQGSYNEQFF. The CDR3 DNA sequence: TGTGCCAGCAGTCGACAGGGTTCCTACAATGAGCAGTTCTTC.

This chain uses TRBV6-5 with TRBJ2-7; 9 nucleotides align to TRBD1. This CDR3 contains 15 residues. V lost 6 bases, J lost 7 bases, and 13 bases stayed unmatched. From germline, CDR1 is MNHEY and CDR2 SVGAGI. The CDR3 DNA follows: TGTGCCAGCAGCCAGAATTACAGGGGGCTCGGTGAGCAGTACTTC. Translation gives CASSQNYRGLGEQYF.

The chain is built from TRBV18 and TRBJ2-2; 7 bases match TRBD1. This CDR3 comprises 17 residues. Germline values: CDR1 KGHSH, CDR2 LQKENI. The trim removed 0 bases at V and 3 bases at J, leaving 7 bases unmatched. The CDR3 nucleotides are TGTGCCAGCTCACCACCGCACAGGGGTGATTACACCGGGGAGCTGTTTTTT. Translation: CASSPPHRGDYTGELFF.

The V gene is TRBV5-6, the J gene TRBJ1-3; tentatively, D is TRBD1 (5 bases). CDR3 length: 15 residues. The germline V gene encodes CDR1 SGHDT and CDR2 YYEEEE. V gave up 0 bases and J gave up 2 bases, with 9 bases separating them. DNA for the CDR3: TGTGCCAGCAGCTTGGATAGGGGTGCTGGAAACACCATATATTTT. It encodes CASSLDRGAGNTIYF. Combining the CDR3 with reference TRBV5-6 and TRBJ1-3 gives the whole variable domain DAGVTQSPTHLIKTRGQQVTLRCSPKSGHDTVSWYQQALGQGPQFIFQYYEEEERQRGNFPDRFSGHQFPNYSSELNVNALLLGDSALYLCASSLDRGAGNTIYFGEGSWLTVV.

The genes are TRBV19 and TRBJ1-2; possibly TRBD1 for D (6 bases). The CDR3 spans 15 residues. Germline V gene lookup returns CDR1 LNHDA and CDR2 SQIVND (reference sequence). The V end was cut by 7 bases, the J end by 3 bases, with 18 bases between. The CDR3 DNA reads TGTGCCAGTATCGCAGGGGCGGGGAACGACTATGGCTACACCTTC. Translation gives CASIAGAGNDYGYTF.

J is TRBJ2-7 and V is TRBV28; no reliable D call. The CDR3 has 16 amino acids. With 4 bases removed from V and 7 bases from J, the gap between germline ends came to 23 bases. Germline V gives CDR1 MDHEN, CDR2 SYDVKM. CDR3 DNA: TGTGCCAGCAGTTATAAAGTGAAATCAGGTACGCGTGAGCAGTACTTC. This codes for CASSYKVKSGTREQYF.

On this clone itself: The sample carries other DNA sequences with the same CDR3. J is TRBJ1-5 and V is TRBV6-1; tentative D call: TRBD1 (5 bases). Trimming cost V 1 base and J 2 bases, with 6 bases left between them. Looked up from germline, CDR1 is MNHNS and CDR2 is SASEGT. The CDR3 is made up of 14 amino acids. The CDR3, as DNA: TGTGCCAGCAGTGAAGGGGGCGGCAATCAGCCCCAGCATTTT. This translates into CASSEGGGNQPQHF.

The CDR3 region is CASSLRSGSYEQYF. In nucleotides, the CDR3 is TGTGCCAGCAGCCTGCGGTCGGGGTCCTACGAGCAGTACTTC. This rearrangement joins TRBV11-2 to TRBJ2-7, with D possibly TRBD2 on 5 matching bases. The CDR3 consists of 14 residues. The germline V gene encodes CDR1 SGHAT and CDR2 FQNNGV. Trimming stripped 5 bases from V and 1 base from J, with 12 bases between.

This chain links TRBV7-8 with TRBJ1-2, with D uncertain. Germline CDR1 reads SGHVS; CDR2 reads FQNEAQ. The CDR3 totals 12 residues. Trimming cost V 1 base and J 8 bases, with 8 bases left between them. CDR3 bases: TGTGCCAGCAGCTTAGTGGGCGGCGGCTACACCTTC. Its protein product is CASSLVGGGYTF.

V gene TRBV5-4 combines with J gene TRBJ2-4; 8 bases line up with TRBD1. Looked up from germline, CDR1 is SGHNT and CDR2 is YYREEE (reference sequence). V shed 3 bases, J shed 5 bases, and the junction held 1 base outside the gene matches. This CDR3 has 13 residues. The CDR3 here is CASSSTGENIQYF. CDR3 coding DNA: TGTGCCAGCAGCTCGACAGGGGAAAACATTCAGTACTTC.

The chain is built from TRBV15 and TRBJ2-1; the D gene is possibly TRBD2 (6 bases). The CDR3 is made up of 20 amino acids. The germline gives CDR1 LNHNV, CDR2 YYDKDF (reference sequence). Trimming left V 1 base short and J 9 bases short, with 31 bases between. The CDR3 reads CATSRADGTRGRRDFSEQFF. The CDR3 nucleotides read TGTGCCACCAGCAGAGCTGATGGGACTCGGGGACGTCGGGATTTTTCTGAGCAGTTCTTC. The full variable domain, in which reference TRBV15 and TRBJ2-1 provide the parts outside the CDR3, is DAMVIQNPRYQVTQFGKPVTLSCSQTLNHNVMYWYQQKSSQAPKLLFHYYDKDFNNEADTPDNFQSRRPNTSFCFLDIRSPGLGDTAMYLCATSRADGTRGRRDFSEQFFGPGTRLTVL.

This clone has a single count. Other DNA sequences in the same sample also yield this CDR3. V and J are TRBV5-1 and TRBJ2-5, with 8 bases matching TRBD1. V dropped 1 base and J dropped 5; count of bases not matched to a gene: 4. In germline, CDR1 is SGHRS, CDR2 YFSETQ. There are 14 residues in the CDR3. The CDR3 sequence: CASSLRTGRETQYF. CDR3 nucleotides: TGCGCCAGCAGCTTGAGGACAGGGAGGGAGACCCAGTACTTC.

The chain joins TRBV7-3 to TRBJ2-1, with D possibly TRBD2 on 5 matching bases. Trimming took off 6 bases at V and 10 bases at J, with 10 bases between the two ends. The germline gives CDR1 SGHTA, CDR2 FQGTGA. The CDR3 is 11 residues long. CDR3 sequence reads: CASSPGEEQFF. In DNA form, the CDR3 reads TGTGCCAGCAGTCCCGGGGAGGAGCAGTTCTTC.

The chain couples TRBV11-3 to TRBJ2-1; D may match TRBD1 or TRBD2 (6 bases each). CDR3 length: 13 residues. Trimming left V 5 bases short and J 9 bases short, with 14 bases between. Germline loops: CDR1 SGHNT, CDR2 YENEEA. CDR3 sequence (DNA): TGTGCCAGCAGCCAAAGGGGGGACCGTGAGCAGTTCTTC. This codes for CASSQRGDREQFF.

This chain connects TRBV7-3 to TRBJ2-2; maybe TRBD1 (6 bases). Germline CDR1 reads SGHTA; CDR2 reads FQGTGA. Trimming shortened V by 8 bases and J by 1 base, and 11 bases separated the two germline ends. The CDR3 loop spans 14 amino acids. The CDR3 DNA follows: TGTGCCAGCGGGCAACAGGGGAACACCGGGGAGCTGTTTTTT. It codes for CASGQQGNTGELFF.

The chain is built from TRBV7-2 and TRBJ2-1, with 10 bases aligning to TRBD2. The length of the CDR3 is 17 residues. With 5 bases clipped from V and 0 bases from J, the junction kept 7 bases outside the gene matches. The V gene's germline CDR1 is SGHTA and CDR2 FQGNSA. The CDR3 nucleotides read TGTGCCAGCAGCCGTCTAGCGGGAGCTTTCTCCTACAATGAGCAGTTCTTC. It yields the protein CASSRLAGAFSYNEQFF.

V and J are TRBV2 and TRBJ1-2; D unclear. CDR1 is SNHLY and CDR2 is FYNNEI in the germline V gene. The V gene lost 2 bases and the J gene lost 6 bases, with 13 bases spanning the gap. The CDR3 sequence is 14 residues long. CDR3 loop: CASSERWVPHGYTF. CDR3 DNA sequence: TGTGCCAGCAGTGAACGATGGGTCCCCCATGGCTACACCTTC.

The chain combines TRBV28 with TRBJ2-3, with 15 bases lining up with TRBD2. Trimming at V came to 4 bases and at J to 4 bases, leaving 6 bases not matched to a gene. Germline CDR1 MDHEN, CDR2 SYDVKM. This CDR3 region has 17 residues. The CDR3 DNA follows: TGTGCCAGCAGTTCACACGGACTAGCGGGAGGGGCAGATACGCAGTATTTT. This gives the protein CASSSHGLAGGADTQYF. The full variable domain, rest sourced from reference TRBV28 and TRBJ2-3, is DVKVTQSSRYLVKRTGEKVFLECVQDMDHENMFWYRQDPGLGLRLIYFSYDVKMKEKGDIPEGYSVSREKKERFSLILESASTNQTSMYLCASSSHGLAGGADTQYFGPGTRLTVL.